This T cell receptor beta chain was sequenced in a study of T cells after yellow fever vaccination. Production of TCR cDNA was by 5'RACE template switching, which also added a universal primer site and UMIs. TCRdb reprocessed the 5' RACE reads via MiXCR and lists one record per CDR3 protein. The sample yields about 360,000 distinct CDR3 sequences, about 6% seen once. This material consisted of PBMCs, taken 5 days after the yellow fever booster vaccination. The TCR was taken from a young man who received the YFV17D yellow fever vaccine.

The CDR3 reads CASSFSLAGPTSEQFF. DNA of the CDR3: TGTGCCAGCAGTTTCTCACTAGCGGGCCCCACAAGTGAGCAGTTCTTC. This chain links TRBV27 with TRBJ2-1; the match to TRBD2 covers 9 bases. The germline V gene has CDR1 MNHEY and CDR2 SMNVEV (reference sequence). The CDR3 is 16 residues long. V shed 3 bases and J 9 bases; nucleotides not matched to a gene: 12.